One sample yielded the 22 T cell receptor beta chains listed below, sequenced in a study of T cell responses to AZD1222 COVID-19 vaccine. Generated by immunoSEQ multiplex PCR, the TCRdb table keeps only in-frame clones and is missing some. The sample carries 150,000 or so clones, approximately 94% recorded once. The sequencing here drew on peripheral blood, taken on day 0 of AZD1222 vaccination. These receptors were taken from an adult in good health.

This chain uses TRBV7-3 with TRBJ2-2, with D possibly TRBD2 on 6 matching bases. From germline, CDR1 is SGHTA and CDR2 FQGTGA. Trimming cost V 3 bases and J 4 bases, with 9 bases left between them. The CDR3 extends over 14 amino acids. The CDR3 loop is CASSLGLSTGELFF. DNA of the CDR3: TGTGCCAGCAGCTTGGGACTCTCCACCGGGGAGCTGTTTTTT.

This clone showed up just once. The chain's CDR3 is CASSQRGTGRGNTIYF. Written as DNA, the CDR3 is TGTGCCAGCAGCCAGCGCGGGACAGGGCGCGGAAACACCATATATTTT. V gene TRBV3-1 (or the pseudogene TRBV3-2) combines with J gene TRBJ1-3; 9 positions match TRBD1. Germline V CDR1 and CDR2: LGHDT, YNNKEL (reference sequence). This CDR3 contains 16 residues. Trimming cost V 3 bases and J 4 bases; bases outside gene matches: 7.

This clone was counted a single time. The chain couples TRBV5-4 to TRBJ2-1, with D perhaps assigned TRBD1 or TRBD2 (6 bases each). There are 15 residues in the CDR3. Per the germline V gene, CDR1 is SGHNT and CDR2 is YYREEE (reference sequence). V gave up 5 bases and J gave up 7 bases, with 19 bases separating them. CDR3 region: CASRKGGSERNEQFF. The CDR3 nucleotides read TGTGCCAGCAGGAAAGGGGGGAGCGAGAGGAATGAGCAGTTCTTC.

This clone occurred once. CDR3 nucleotide sequence: TGCGCCAGCAGCAAGGAGAGGACAGGCATGAACACTGAAGCTTTCTTT. It translates to CASSKERTGMNTEAFF. The J gene is TRBJ1-1, the V gene TRBV4-1; 7 nucleotides match TRBD1. J lost 0 bases, V lost 5 bases, and 9 bases had no gene match. This CDR3 contains 16 residues. The germline V gene has CDR1 MGHRA and CDR2 YSYEKL.

This chain joins TRBV7-2 and TRBJ1-2; 8 bases fit TRBD1. The CDR3 covers 14 residues. Germline V CDR1 and CDR2: SGHTA, FQGNSA. J gave up 4 bases and V 5 bases, and 6 bases lay outside the gene matches. The CDR3 is CASSQTGTGYGYTF. DNA for the CDR3: TGTGCCAGCAGCCAGACTGGGACAGGCTATGGCTACACCTTC.

The chain's CDR3 is CASSYSRLAVSEQYF. Written as DNA, the CDR3 is TGTGCCAGCAGTTACTCGAGGCTAGCGGTGTCCGAGCAGTACTTC. The genes are TRBV6-5 and TRBJ2-7, with 7 bases lining up with TRBD2. The germline CDR1 and CDR2 sequences are MNHEY and SVGAGI. V gave up 0 bases and J gave up 6 bases; unmatched junction bases: 8. The CDR3 covers 15 residues.

The chain carries TRBV28 and TRBJ2-1; 7 nucleotides agree with TRBD2. Losses at the gene ends were 4 bases for V and 4 bases for J; bases not matched to a gene: 19. Germline CDR1 is MDHEN and CDR2 is SYDVKM. The CDR3 loop spans 19 amino acids. The CDR3 nucleotides read TGTGCCAGCAGTTCCCGGACTAGGCTATTACCCCCGGGGTACAATGAGCAGTTCTTC. The encoded protein is CASSSRTRLLPPGYNEQFF.

The chain carries TRBV7-9 and TRBJ2-5, with a tentative D call TRBD2 (5 bases). This CDR3 is 14 amino acids long. Trimming removed 5 bases from V and 1 base from J, with 11 bases in between. CDR1 and CDR2 from the germline V gene are SEHNR and FQNEAQ (reference sequence). The CDR3: CASSITRAQETQYF. DNA of the CDR3: TGTGCCAGCAGCATAACTAGGGCCCAAGAGACCCAGTACTTC.

This clone is labeled medium-sized. CDR3 amino acids: CASTGVGSYEQYF. The CDR3, as DNA: TGTGCCAGCACTGGGGTCGGCTCCTACGAGCAGTACTTC. The chain links TRBV2 to TRBJ2-7; D remains ambiguous. CDR1 and CDR2 from the germline V gene are SNHLY and FYNNEI. The V end was cut by 7 bases, the J end by 0 bases, with 10 bases between. The CDR3 is made up of 13 amino acids.

This clone was detected only once. The gene calls are TRBV30 and TRBJ1-2; 11 bases agree with TRBD1. The CDR3 is 14 amino acids. The junction had 6 bases not matched to a gene; V was cut back by 0 bases and J by 9 bases. Germline loops: CDR1 GTSNPN, CDR2 SVGIG (reference sequence). The CDR3 protein is CAWSVGTGGLSYTF. The CDR3 DNA reads as TGTGCCTGGAGTGTAGGGACAGGGGGGTTAAGCTACACCTTC.

This rearrangement joins TRBV19 to TRBJ1-2; perhaps TRBD1 as D (5 bases). V shed 0 bases and J shed 8 bases, with 13 bases lying between them. The germline CDR1 and CDR2 sequences are LNHDA and SQIVND (reference sequence). The CDR3 sequence is 14 residues long. The CDR3 DNA is TGTGCCAGTAGTATAGACAGGGTCAATTCGGGCTACACCTTC. It is translated as CASSIDRVNSGYTF.

This chain joins TRBV2 and TRBJ2-2, with D perhaps TRBD2 (6 bases). The germline V gene encodes CDR1 SNHLY and CDR2 FYNNEI. V shed 7 bases and J shed 4 bases, with 7 bases lying between them. The CDR3 totals 12 residues. In nucleotides, the CDR3 is TGTGCCAGCATGCGGGGCACCGGGGAGCTGTTTTTT. Amino acid sequence: CASMRGTGELFF.

The chain couples TRBV2 to TRBJ1-6; D is possibly TRBD1 (5 bases). This CDR3 has 15 residues. CDR1 is SNHLY and CDR2 is FYNNEI in the germline V gene. V gave up 2 bases and J gave up 6 bases, with 11 bases separating them. CDR3 protein: CASSELGRGNSPLHF. The DNA for the CDR3 is TGTGCCAGCAGTGAACTGGGACGGGGTAATTCACCCCTCCACTTT.

CDR3 sequence: CASSYTGELYGYTF. CDR3 sequence (DNA): TGTGCCAGCAGTTATACAGGGGAACTCTATGGCTACACCTTC. The V call is TRBV7-9, the J call TRBJ1-2, with 7 positions matching TRBD1. There are 14 residues in the CDR3. Trimming took 6 bases from V and 4 from J; bases not matched to a gene: 8. Germline CDR1 is SEHNR and CDR2 is FQNEAQ (reference sequence).

The rearrangement joins TRBV5-1 to TRBJ1-1; D unresolved. CDR1 is SGHRS and CDR2 is YFSETQ in the germline V gene. The CDR3 sequence is 12 residues long. The V and J ends lost 4 bases and 7 bases respectively, with 11 bases between them. CDR3 DNA sequence: TGCGCCAGCAGCGATGGGTCGGTTGAAGCTTTCTTT. Amino acids: CASSDGSVEAFF. Together with reference TRBV5-1 and TRBJ1-1, the CDR3 gives the full variable domain: KAGVTQTPRYLIKTRGQQVTLSCSPISGHRSVSWYQQTPGQGLQFLFEYFSETQRNKGNFPGRFSGRQFSNSRSEMNVSTLELGDSALYLCASSDGSVEAFFGQGTRLTVV.

CDR3 nucleotides: TGCGCCAGCAGCCAGCAACAGGGGAGGGAGAATGGCTACACCTTC. It codes for CASSQQQGRENGYTF. The chain employs TRBV4-1 and TRBJ1-2, with TRBD1 matching 7 bases. Germline trimming cut 3 bases from V and 6 bases from J; bases unmatched to any gene: 10. The CDR3 runs to 15 residues. CDR1 and CDR2 from the germline V gene are MGHRA and YSYEKL.

This rearrangement joins TRBV18 to TRBJ1-1; a weak D match, TRBD1 (5 bases). The CDR3 runs to 16 residues. V lost 5 bases to trimming and J lost 1 base, with 17 bases between them. CDR1 and CDR2 from the germline V gene are KGHSH and LQKENI. The CDR3 spells CASSLTLIGENTEAFF. In DNA, the CDR3 is TGTGCCAGCTCATTGACGTTGATAGGGGAGAACACTGAAGCTTTCTTT. Looking up the rest from reference TRBV18 and TRBJ1-1 gives the full variable domain: NAGVMQNPRHLVRRRGQEARLRCSPMKGHSHVYWYRQLPEEGLKFMVYLQKENIIDESGMPKERFSAEFPKEGPSILRIQQVVRGDSAAYFCASSLTLIGENTEAFFGQGTRLTVV.

This chain links TRBV6-5 with TRBJ1-5; D not certain. CDR3 size: 14 residues. The V and J ends lost 7 bases and 0 bases respectively, with 10 bases between them. The germline CDR1 and CDR2 sequences are MNHEY and SVGAGI. CDR3 residues: CASKGINSNQPQHF. CDR3 sequence (DNA): TGTGCCAGCAAGGGAATCAATAGCAATCAGCCCCAGCATTTT.

This rearrangement joins TRBV6-1 to TRBJ2-3; 9 bases match TRBD2. The length of the CDR3 is 17 residues. Germline assignment: CDR1 MNHNS and CDR2 SASEGT. The V gene end was trimmed by 1 base and the J gene end by 6 bases; junction bases not matched to a gene: 11. In nucleotides, the CDR3 is TGTGCCAGCAGTGAAGTCCTTGTGGGGCTAGCGGGGGATACGCAGTATTTT. Translating gives CASSEVLVGLAGDTQYF.

The V gene is TRBV2, the J gene TRBJ1-1; the match to TRBD1 covers 10 bases. The germline V gene has CDR1 SNHLY and CDR2 FYNNEI. Trimming cost V 7 bases and J 5 bases; bases outside gene matches: 4. This CDR3 has 13 amino acids. The CDR3 is CASTWTGGTEAFF. CDR3 bases: TGTGCCAGCACGTGGACAGGGGGTACTGAAGCTTTCTTT.

The V call is TRBV6-6, the J call TRBJ2-3; a possible D gene is TRBD2 (5 bases). V was trimmed by 10 bases and J by 0 bases, leaving 8 bases between them. Germline CDR1 reads MNHNY; CDR2 reads SVGAGI (reference sequence). There are 12 residues in the CDR3. The CDR3 DNA follows: TGTGCCACCGGAGGTAGCACAGATACGCAGTATTTT. Translated, it gives CATGGSTDTQYF.

The chain carries TRBV7-2 and TRBJ2-7; D ambiguous. Trimming stripped 5 bases from V and 1 base from J, with 6 bases between. Per the germline V gene, CDR1 is SGHTA and CDR2 is FQGNSA. The CDR3 contains 12 residues. The CDR3 protein is CASSPTSYEQYF. The CDR3 nucleotides read TGTGCCAGCAGCCCTACATCCTACGAGCAGTACTTC.